These 11 T cell receptor beta chains came from one sample sequenced in a study of cytomegalovirus exposure and HLA in healthy donors. The primer mix had 60 Vbeta and 13 Jbeta primers. The table came from immunoSEQ multiplex PCR; TCRdb's copy has only in-frame clones and leaves some out. The sample comprises 85,000 to 120,000 clones, about 62% of which are singletons, and about 4.3% rests with the top ten. Sample: PBMCs. These receptors originate from a human donor in good health.

The rearrangement links TRBV30 to TRBJ1-5, with 8 nucleotides matching TRBD1. The CDR3 consists of 16 residues. Germline-derived CDR1 and CDR2 are GTSNPN and SVGIG (reference sequence). V gave up 4 bases and J gave up 4 bases; unmatched junction bases: 12. The CDR3 region is CAWTPTGEMGNQPQHF. The DNA for the CDR3 is TGTGCCTGGACCCCGACAGGGGAGATGGGGAATCAGCCCCAGCATTTT.

The chain links TRBV7-8 to TRBJ1-5; 7 nucleotides match TRBD1. J was trimmed by 3 bases and V by 0 bases; bases with no gene match: 8. The CDR3 is 17 amino acids. From germline, CDR1 is SGHVS and CDR2 FQNEAQ. The CDR3 region has the DNA TGTGCCAGCAGCTTAGCGCTCGGGCAGGGGGACAATCAGCCCCAGCATTTT. This encodes CASSLALGQGDNQPQHF.

This clone occurred a few times. The rearrangement joins TRBV10-3 to TRBJ2-1; 10 bases agree with TRBD2. This CDR3 has 15 residues. Germline CDR1 ENHRY, CDR2 SYGVKD. The junction had 7 bases not matched to a gene; V was cut back by 5 bases and J by 6 bases. The DNA of the CDR3 is TGTGCCATCAGTCGAGCGGGAGGGGTCCCCAATGAGCAGTTCTTC. Encoded protein: CAISRAGGVPNEQFF.

This chain joins TRBV18 and TRBJ2-7, with TRBD1 as a possible D gene (6 bases). The CDR3 sequence is 13 residues long. V was trimmed by 6 bases and J by 0 bases, leaving 9 bases between them. Germline loops: CDR1 KGHSH, CDR2 LQKENI. CDR3 nucleotides: TGTGCCAGCTCTCTGGGGGCCTCCTACGAGCAGTACTTC. Protein sequence: CASSLGASYEQYF.

This chain uses TRBV15 with TRBJ2-3, with D possibly TRBD1 on 6 matching bases. The CDR3 sequence is 15 residues long. Trimming cost V 3 bases and J 5 bases, with 15 bases left between them. The germline V gene encodes CDR1 LNHNV and CDR2 YYDKDF (reference sequence). The CDR3 spells CATSREKQGIDTQYF. The DNA for the CDR3 is TGTGCCACCAGCAGGGAAAAACAGGGAATAGATACGCAGTATTTT.

The chain links TRBV6-6 to TRBJ1-3; the match to TRBD1 covers 7 bases. The ends lost 6 bases at V and 0 bases at J; junction bases unmatched: 5. From germline, CDR1 is MNHNY and CDR2 SVGAGI (reference sequence). The CDR3 spans 15 residues. The CDR3 DNA follows: TGTGCCAGCAGCCGAGACAGGGACTCTGGAAACACCATATATTTT. It specifies CASSRDRDSGNTIYF.

This clone was picked up a small number of times. V is TRBV14 and J is TRBJ2-1; 11 bases align to TRBD2. This CDR3 comprises 16 residues. The germline gives CDR1 SGHDN, CDR2 FVKESK. V lost 2 bases to trimming and J lost 7 bases; unmatched junction nucleotides: 7. Here the CDR3 DNA reads TGTGCCAGCAGCCAAATACCGGGACTAGCGGTAAATGAGCAGTTCTTC. It is translated as CASSQIPGLAVNEQFF.

Remarks on this clone: The CDR3 carries no conserved terminal phenylalanine or tryptophan, so it likely arises from a read error. The genes are TRBV19 and TRBJ2-7; TRBD1 aligns across 8 bases. CDR3 length equals 14 residues. From germline, CDR1 is LNHDA and CDR2 SQIVND (reference sequence). V trimming: 7 bases; J trimming: 4 bases; junction bases outside the gene matches: 9. CDR3 sequence reads: CASKIGQGPYEQYL. The CDR3 DNA follows: TGTGCCAGTAAAATTGGACAGGGTCCTTACGAGCAGTACCTC.

V gene TRBV5-1 combines with J gene TRBJ1-1; a weak D match, TRBD1 (5 bases). This CDR3 has 14 residues. Looked up from germline, CDR1 is SGHRS and CDR2 is YFSETQ. V lost 0 bases and J 3 bases, leaving 9 bases between the germline ends. As DNA, the CDR3 is TGCGCCAGCAGCTTGGCGGGGGGGTACACTGAAGCTTTCTTT. Residues: CASSLAGGYTEAFF.

A word on this clone: The missing conserved phenylalanine or tryptophan at the end of this CDR3 makes a read error likely. This chain links TRBV5-4 with TRBJ2-7; 7 nucleotides line up with TRBD2. CDR1 SGHNT and CDR2 YYREEE come from the germline V gene (reference sequence). This CDR3 comprises 12 residues. Trimming cost V 4 bases and J 4 bases; bases outside gene matches: 2. For the CDR3, the DNA is TGTGCCAGCAGCGGGAGGGGATACGAGCAGTACCTC. Translation gives CASSGRGYEQYL.

This clone was seen more than once but under ten times. This sequence joins TRBV19 and TRBJ2-7; D possibly corresponds to TRBD1 (5 bases). This CDR3 comprises 14 residues. Trimming cost V 4 bases and J 2 bases, with 12 bases left between them. The V gene's germline CDR1 is LNHDA and CDR2 SQIVND (reference sequence). CDR3 region: CASSSGASTYEQYF. In DNA, the CDR3 is TGTGCCAGTAGTAGTGGGGCCTCCACCTACGAGCAGTACTTC.